This T cell receptor (beta chain) was documented in a study of T cells in Graves' hyperthyroidism and ophthalmopathy. Study-level information: Blood was drawn when the patient was first diagnosed and still untreated.

Under 3 months was the duration of disease in ophthalmopathy patients, who also had a Clinical Activity Score of at least 3 and a NOSPECS grade of at least 4. The CDR3 totals 15 residues. V dropped 2 bases and J dropped 6 bases, with 16 bases sitting between them. Germline CDR1 and CDR2: SGHDT and YYEEEE. RNA transcripts provided the source from which TCR beta CDR3 regions were amplified. Initially, a first-round RT-PCR of the TCR CDR3 employed the HTBI primer set. TCRdb itself ran the multiplex PCR reads through MiXCR, one entry per CDR3 protein. The sample includes about 460,000 distinct CDR3 sequences, around a fifth of them seen just once.

The source of this sequence is a woman aged 70-85 years with Graves' ophthalmopathy. Sequencing was carried out using blood. The chain has TRBV5-6 and TRBJ2-3; a possible D gene is TRBD1 (6 bases). The CDR3 DNA reads as TGTGCCAGCAGCTTAACCGACAGGTCTCGGGATACGCAGTATTTT. Translation: CASSLTDRSRDTQYF.